This T cell receptor (beta chain) is drawn from a study of blood T cell repertoires in COVID-19. Background on the study: The United States, Italy and Spain provided the acute and convalescent COVID-19 samples.

V lost 5 bases, J lost 4 bases, and 9 bases lay in between. Germline V gives CDR1 KGHSH, CDR2 LQKENI. This CDR3 comprises 13 residues. Produced via immunoSEQ multiplex PCR; TCRdb's table is partial and in-frame only. The sample lists 200,000 to 300,000 clones, about 83% occurring once. The specimen sequenced was peripheral blood. The rearrangement links TRBV18 to TRBJ1-5, with D possibly TRBD1 on 5 matching bases. The clonotype comes from a human donor in a cohort sampled during active COVID-19. The CDR3 DNA reads as TGTGCCAGCTCAACGGACATGAATCAGCCCCAGCATTTT. It is translated as CASSTDMNQPQHF.